This T cell receptor (beta chain) stems from a study of cytomegalovirus exposure and HLA in healthy donors. Whole-study results and caveats: Usually a TCR sequence was rare, but some public TCRs were found in many donors.

The V gene lost 1 base and the J gene lost 3 bases, with 6 bases spanning the gap. The CDR3 consists of 13 residues. Germline-derived CDR1 and CDR2 are SNHLY and FYNNEI. The protocol was immunoSEQ multiplex PCR, while the TCRdb copy is restricted to in-frame clones and leaves out a portion. The sample consists of some 260,000 clones, roughly 90% of them appearing once. A word on this clone: What it binds is unknown.

The clonotype comes from a man between 18 and 29 years old in good health and CMV-seropositive. The rearrangement uses TRBV2 and TRBJ1-1, with a tentative D call TRBD1 (5 bases). The specimen was PBMCs. CDR3 in DNA: TGTGCCAGCAGTGAAGGGGGGTACACTGAAGCTTTCTTT. Translation: CASSEGGYTEAFF.